These 27 T cell receptor beta chains were all obtained from the same sample, sequenced in a study of T cells after yellow fever vaccination. TCRdb re-derived calls from the 5' RACE reads in MiXCR, one entry per CDR3 protein. The sample carries some 320,000 distinct CDR3 sequences, 4.1% recorded once. The sample consisted of PBMCs, taken 5 days after the yellow fever booster vaccination. The receptors stem from a man aged 18 to 29 who received the YFV17D yellow fever vaccine.

The chain employs TRBV14 and TRBJ2-3; TRBD1 aligns across 10 bases. Germline CDR1 and CDR2: SGHDN and FVKESK. The CDR3 is 17 residues long. V shed 1 base and J 4 bases; nucleotides not matched to a gene: 8. The DNA for the CDR3 is TGTGCCAGCAGCCAAGTGGGGCCGGGACAGGGGTCAGATACGCAGTATTTT. Translated, it gives CASSQVGPGQGSDTQYF. The whole variable domain, filled in from reference TRBV14 and TRBJ2-3, reads EAGVTQFPSHSVIEKGQTVTLRCDPISGHDNLYWYRRVMGKEIKFLLHFVKESKQDESGMPNNRFLAERTGGTYSTLKVQPAELEDSGVYFCASSQVGPGQGSDTQYFGPGTRLTVL.

This clonotype has at least ten counts. This chain connects TRBV5-1 to TRBJ1-6; possibly TRBD1 for D (6 bases). Looked up from germline, CDR1 is SGHRS and CDR2 is YFSETQ. The CDR3 is 13 amino acids. Trimming shortened V by 4 bases and J by 7 bases, and 9 bases separated the two germline ends. This CDR3 is CASSDRLNSPLHF. The CDR3, as DNA: TGCGCCAGCAGCGACAGGCTGAATTCACCCCTCCACTTT.

This clonotype was seen at least ten times. The gene calls are TRBV7-6 and TRBJ2-5; D gene unclear. Germline-derived CDR1 and CDR2 are SGHVS and FNYEAQ. The CDR3 is made up of 16 amino acids. V was shortened by 5 bases and J by 5 bases, with 21 bases between the two germline ends. The CDR3 sequence is CASSPREGSLGETQYF. In nucleotides, the CDR3 is TGTGCCAGCAGCCCCAGAGAAGGGTCGCTAGGGGAGACCCAGTACTTC.

The table lists this clonotype with a few counts. The chain carries TRBV11-2 and TRBJ1-1; D not resolved. V was pared by 3 bases and J by 1 base, with 9 bases between. Germline V lookup: CDR1 SGHAT, CDR2 FQNNGV. This CDR3 has 14 amino acids. The CDR3: CASSFLPGNTEAFF. The CDR3 nucleotides are TGTGCCAGCAGCTTCCTACCAGGGAACACTGAAGCTTTCTTT.

The chain joins TRBV4-1 to TRBJ2-1; 7 positions match TRBD2. V was pared by 4 bases and J by 7 bases, with 10 bases of the junction left unmatched. The germline gives CDR1 MGHRA, CDR2 YSYEKL. The CDR3 contains 15 residues. In nucleotides, the CDR3 is TGCGCCAGCAGCCTACACCCCTCGGGGGGAAATGAGCAGTTCTTC. Protein sequence: CASSLHPSGGNEQFF.

This clonotype was detected ten times or more. V gene TRBV15 combines with J gene TRBJ1-5; no clear D. V dropped 7 bases and J dropped 4 bases, with 11 bases sitting between them. CDR1 is LNHNV, CDR2 YYDKDF, per germline (reference sequence). The CDR3 has 13 amino acids. CDR3 DNA: TGTGCCACCACCACGGGGATTAATCAGCCCCAGCATTTT. Its translation: CATTTGINQPQHF.

The chain couples TRBV12-3 or TRBV12-4 to TRBJ2-5; D is perhaps TRBD2 (6 bases). The CDR3 has 14 amino acids. Trimming removed 4 bases at V and 5 bases at J, with 14 bases between. The DNA of the CDR3 is TGTGCCAGCAGTTACCGGGACTCGCGGGAGACCCAGTACTTC. Protein product: CASSYRDSRETQYF.

V usage is TRBV18 and J usage is TRBJ1-5; D not certain. The germline CDR1 and CDR2 sequences are KGHSH and LQKENI. Trimming left V 0 bases short and J 0 bases short, with 9 bases between. This CDR3 has 16 amino acids. Written as DNA, the CDR3 is TGTGCCAGCTCACCACCGGCTGGGGATAGCAATCAGCCCCAGCATTTT. Translation: CASSPPAGDSNQPQHF.

This chain links TRBV11-1 with TRBJ1-1; 8 bases are shared with TRBD1. The CDR3 sequence is 14 residues long. The germline V gene encodes CDR1 SGHAT and CDR2 FQDESV (reference sequence). V lost 7 bases and J lost 1; bases outside the gene matches: 5. CDR3 sequence: CASKLQGGNTEAFF. CDR3 DNA: TGTGCCAGCAAACTACAGGGGGGGAACACTGAAGCTTTCTTT.

This clonotype was found a few times. The V gene is TRBV6-2 or TRBV6-3, the J gene TRBJ2-5; possibly TRBD1 for D (6 bases). The CDR3 loop spans 13 amino acids. V gave up 8 bases and J gave up 2 bases, with 12 bases separating them. Germline lookup yields CDR1 MNHEY and CDR2 SVGEGT. CDR3: CASSSTGQETQYF. The CDR3 DNA reads TGTGCCAGCTCTTCGACAGGACAAGAGACCCAGTACTTC.

The J gene is TRBJ1-2, the V gene TRBV6-6; tentative D call: TRBD1 (6 bases). This CDR3 has 15 amino acids. CDR1 MNHNY and CDR2 SVGAGI come from the germline V gene (reference sequence). Trimming removed 0 bases at V and 4 bases at J, with 12 bases between. For the CDR3, the DNA is TGTGCCAGCAGTTACTCTGCAGGGGAGGGCTATGGCTACACCTTC. This sequence encodes CASSYSAGEGYGYTF.

The rearrangement links TRBV20-1 to TRBJ2-2; D gene unclear. The CDR3 extends over 13 amino acids. CDR1 is DFQATT, CDR2 SNEGSKA, per germline (reference sequence). Trimming stripped 3 bases from V and 4 bases from J, with 9 bases between. Here the CDR3 reads CSARPISTGELFF. The CDR3 region has the DNA TGCAGTGCTAGGCCTATCAGCACCGGGGAGCTGTTTTTT.

This clonotype has a handful of counts. The chain is built from TRBV5-1 and TRBJ2-5; 9 positions agree with TRBD2. This CDR3 contains 16 residues. CDR1 is SGHRS, CDR2 YFSETQ, per germline. V trimming: 0 bases; J trimming: 2 bases; junction bases outside the gene matches: 5. This CDR3 is CASSLVPTSGQETQYF. CDR3 DNA: TGCGCCAGCAGCTTGGTTCCGACTAGCGGACAAGAGACCCAGTACTTC.

This clonotype was recorded many times. The chain combines TRBV4-1 with TRBJ1-2; TRBD1 matches at 11 bases. The V gene's germline CDR1 is MGHRA and CDR2 YSYEKL. CDR3 length equals 15 residues. The J segment lost 4 bases and the V segment lost 4 bases, leaving 5 bases of the junction unmatched. The CDR3 sequence: CASSLRTGGSYGYTF. In DNA, the CDR3 is TGCGCCAGCAGCCTCAGGACAGGGGGCAGCTATGGCTACACCTTC.

V gene TRBV6-5 combines with J gene TRBJ2-1; maybe TRBD1 (6 bases). The CDR3 has 13 residues. V was cut by 6 bases and J by 6 bases, with 12 bases left in between. Germline CDR1 is MNHEY and CDR2 is SVGAGI. The CDR3 reads CASSSHRANEQFF. As DNA, the CDR3 is TGTGCCAGCAGCTCCCACAGGGCCAATGAGCAGTTCTTC.

V and J are TRBV28 and TRBJ1-2, with a weak D call TRBD1 (5 bases). This CDR3 is built from 15 residues. The V end lost 1 base, the J end lost 2 bases, and 11 bases lay between the germline ends. Per the germline V gene, CDR1 is MDHEN and CDR2 is SYDVKM. Here the CDR3 DNA reads TGTGCCAGCAGTTTATATTCAGGGAGAAACTATGGCTACACCTTC. Amino acids: CASSLYSGRNYGYTF.

This clonotype has a handful of counts. The V gene is TRBV14, the J gene TRBJ2-5; tentative D call: TRBD2 (5 bases). This CDR3 is built from 15 residues. CDR1 is SGHDN and CDR2 is FVKESK in the germline V gene. The V end was cut by 4 bases, the J end by 5 bases, with 17 bases between. CDR3 sequence reads: CASSLGLMARETQYF. The DNA for the CDR3 is TGTGCCAGCAGCCTTGGACTCATGGCACGGGAGACCCAGTACTTC.

The chain employs TRBV9 and TRBJ1-3; D remains unclear. The germline CDR1 and CDR2 sequences are SGDLS and YYNGEE. Trimming pared 0 bases from V and 0 bases from J, leaving 4 bases between. The CDR3 runs to 14 residues. The CDR3 nucleotides are TGTGCCAGCAGCGTAGACAACTCTGGAAACACCATATATTTT. This codes for CASSVDNSGNTIYF.

The rearrangement joins TRBV7-2 to TRBJ1-1; D is uncertain. Trimming removed 6 bases at V and 4 bases at J, with 15 bases between. Looked up from germline, CDR1 is SGHTA and CDR2 is FQGNSA. The CDR3 sequence is 14 residues long. The CDR3 loop reads CASSPHAGITEAFF. CDR3 bases: TGTGCCAGCAGTCCTCACGCCGGAATCACTGAAGCTTTCTTT. Full variable domain (outside the CDR3, taken from reference TRBV7-2 and TRBJ1-1): GAGVSQSPSNKVTEKGKDVELRCDPISGHTALYWYRQSLGQGLEFLIYFQGNSAPDKSGLPSDRFSAERTGGSVSTLTIQRTQQEDSAVYLCASSPHAGITEAFFGQGTRLTVV.

The chain recombines TRBV7-2 with TRBJ2-4; 12 bases fit TRBD2. Trimming removed 2 bases from V and 7 bases from J; junction bases left unmatched: 3. The CDR3 has 15 residues. Germline values: CDR1 SGHTA, CDR2 FQGNSA. CDR3 DNA: TGTGCCAGCAGCTTACTAGCGGGGGGGTCGAACATTCAGTACTTC. Residues: CASSLLAGGSNIQYF. Variable domain in full (rest from reference TRBV7-2 and TRBJ2-4): GAGVSQSPSNKVTEKGKDVELRCDPISGHTALYWYRQSLGQGLEFLIYFQGNSAPDKSGLPSDRFSAERTGGSVSTLTIQRTQQEDSAVYLCASSLLAGGSNIQYFGAGTRLSVL.

This clonotype was seen a handful of times. The genes are TRBV7-2 and TRBJ2-3; 12 bases agree with TRBD2. V trimming: 6 bases; J trimming: 8 bases; junction bases outside the gene matches: 9. CDR1 is SGHTA, CDR2 FQGNSA, per germline. CDR3 length equals 15 residues. For the CDR3, the DNA is TGTGCCAGCAGACTACGACTAGCGGGGGATAGTACGCAGTATTTT. Translation gives CASRLRLAGDSTQYF.

This clonotype has just a few counts. The rearrangement links TRBV7-2 to TRBJ2-1, with 7 bases lining up with TRBD1. Germline loops: CDR1 SGHTA, CDR2 FQGNSA. After removal of 5 bases from V and 3 bases from J, the junction contained 4 bases not matched to a gene. CDR3 length: 14 residues. The CDR3 DNA is TGTGCCAGCAGCCCGGACAGGTTCTACAATGAGCAGTTCTTC. Translation gives CASSPDRFYNEQFF.

This clonotype occurred a few times. The chain is built from TRBV27 and TRBJ2-3; possible D gene TRBD1, 5 bases. The CDR3 is 15 residues long. V was cut by 7 bases and J by 0 bases, with 14 bases left in between. Germline V gene lookup returns CDR1 MNHEY and CDR2 SMNVEV (reference sequence). The CDR3 sequence is CASTPPGKSTDTQYF. DNA for the CDR3: TGTGCCAGCACCCCCCCAGGGAAGAGCACAGATACGCAGTATTTT.

The chain uses TRBV5-6 and TRBJ2-3; TRBD2 aligns across 15 bases. This CDR3 spans 21 amino acids. Germline trimming cut 1 base from V and 2 bases from J; bases unmatched to any gene: 14. Germline lookup yields CDR1 SGHDT and CDR2 YYEEEE. The CDR3 nucleotides are TGTGCCAGCAGCTTGATGGTCGCGGGACTAGCGGGGGGAGGGACCACAGATACGCAGTATTTT. Its translation: CASSLMVAGLAGGGTTDTQYF.

This clonotype was found a few times. The CDR3 reads CSAQLGLFTDTQYF. The CDR3 DNA reads as TGCAGTGCCCAACTAGGGCTTTTCACAGATACGCAGTATTTT. V usage is TRBV20-1 and J usage is TRBJ2-3; TRBD2 might be the D (5 bases). The CDR3 loop spans 14 amino acids. V was pared by 6 bases and J by 2 bases, with 15 bases between. Germline CDR1 is DFQATT and CDR2 is SNEGSKA (reference sequence).

This sequence joins TRBV3-1 and TRBJ1-1, with 7 bases lining up with TRBD1. Trimming took 7 bases from V and 2 from J; bases not matched to a gene: 7. Germline V gene sequence: CDR1 LGHDT, CDR2 YNNKEL (reference sequence). CDR3 size: 14 residues. CDR3 sequence: CASTQTGYNTEAFF. The CDR3 region has the DNA TGTGCCAGCACCCAGACAGGGTACAACACTGAAGCTTTCTTT.

This rearrangement joins TRBV5-1 to TRBJ2-5; 7 nucleotides line up with TRBD1. The CDR3 sequence is 14 residues long. V lost 4 bases, J lost 4 bases, and 7 bases stayed unmatched. From germline, CDR1 is SGHRS and CDR2 YFSETQ. CDR3: CASSRQGSLETQYF. For the CDR3, the DNA is TGCGCCAGCAGCAGACAGGGTTCACTAGAGACCCAGTACTTC.